Below are 31 T cell receptor beta chains sequenced from a single sample in a study of blood T cells in healthy people across ages. Sample-barcoded 5' priming and a J-beta primer mix drove a second PCR of about 6 to 12 cycles. TCRdb recomputed calls from the 5' RACE reads with MiXCR, one row per CDR3 protein. The sample consists of about 1.6 million distinct CDR3 sequences, around 36% of them appearing once. The material sequenced was blood. The receptors stem from a woman aged 30 to 39 in good health.

This clonotype was detected ten times or more. V and J are TRBV27 and TRBJ2-7, with TRBD1 identical over 9 bases. From germline, CDR1 is MNHEY and CDR2 SMNVEV (reference sequence). After removal of 5 bases from V and 2 bases from J, the junction contained 4 bases not matched to a gene. CDR3 length equals 14 residues. Written as DNA, the CDR3 is TGTGCCAGCAGTCGCAGACAGGGGGCCTACGAGCAGTACTTC. Its protein is CASSRRQGAYEQYF.

The gene calls are TRBV3-1 and TRBJ2-1, with 9 nucleotides matching TRBD2. CDR1 and CDR2 (germline): LGHDT, YNNKEL (reference sequence). V gave up 8 bases and J gave up 13 bases; unmatched junction bases: 9. CDR3 size: 12 residues. In nucleotides, the CDR3 is TGTGCCAGCGGAGCTAGCGGGGCGTCACAGTTCTTC. This encodes CASGASGASQFF.

This rearrangement joins TRBV2 to TRBJ2-3; 11 nucleotides agree with TRBD1. Germline V gives CDR1 SNHLY, CDR2 FYNNEI. The ends lost 4 bases at V and 3 bases at J; junction bases unmatched: 6. The CDR3 covers 16 residues. This CDR3 is CASSAGQGAGTDTQYF. The CDR3 DNA follows: TGTGCCAGCAGTGCCGGACAGGGGGCAGGGACAGATACGCAGTATTTT.

This rearrangement joins TRBV20-1 to TRBJ2-7; possibly TRBD1 or TRBD2 for D (5 bases each). Between the trimmed V and J ends, which lost 5 bases and 5 bases, there was a span of 25 bases. This CDR3 spans 16 amino acids. Germline CDR1 is DFQATT and CDR2 is SNEGSKA (reference sequence). The CDR3 loop is CSAFGGAGTEENEQYF. The DNA of the CDR3 is TGCAGTGCTTTTGGTGGCGCCGGGACGGAGGAGAACGAGCAGTACTTC.

The chain combines TRBV4-2 with TRBJ2-5; D is possibly TRBD2 (7 bases). Deletions cut 0 bases from V and 2 bases from J, with 13 bases between. The V gene's germline CDR1 is LGHNA and CDR2 YNFKEQ. This CDR3 contains 16 residues. The CDR3 spells CASSQEGGGGQETQYF. Written as DNA, the CDR3 is TGTGCCAGCAGCCAAGAGGGAGGGGGGGGGCAAGAGACCCAGTACTTC.

This clonotype appeared a single time. Sequence at one end of the junction differs from germline and may be a read error. This CDR3 reads CSGEDQGWGYTF. DNA for the CDR3: TGCAGCGGTGAAGATCAGGGTTGGGGCTACACCTTC. This rearrangement joins TRBV29-1 to TRBJ1-2; a possible D gene is TRBD1 (5 bases). Germline V gene data show CDR1 as SQVTM and CDR2 as ANQGSEA. The CDR3 consists of 12 residues.

J is TRBJ2-7 and V is TRBV7-2; D may be TRBD2 (6 bases). The CDR3 has 14 residues. V was pared by 5 bases and J by 2 bases, with 13 bases between. Germline V CDR1 and CDR2: SGHTA, FQGNSA. The CDR3 here is CASSPGANAYEQYF. CDR3 nucleotides: TGTGCCAGCAGCCCGGGAGCGAATGCCTACGAGCAGTACTTC.

A few counts support this clonotype. The V gene is TRBV7-8, the J gene TRBJ2-5; the match to TRBD1 covers 9 bases. Trimming cost V 2 bases and J 3 bases; bases outside gene matches: 7. In germline, CDR1 is SGHVS, CDR2 FQNEAQ. The CDR3 spans 16 residues. The CDR3 coding sequence is TGTGCCAGCAGCTTACCGGACAGGGGACCGGAAGAGACCCAGTACTTC. This sequence encodes CASSLPDRGPEETQYF.

The genes are TRBV2 and TRBJ2-3; 7 bases fit TRBD2. Germline V gene sequence: CDR1 SNHLY, CDR2 FYNNEI. The CDR3 is 16 residues long. V dropped 2 bases and J dropped 5; count of bases not matched to a gene: 10. The CDR3 region has the DNA TGTGCCAGCAGTGAATATCGGGCGGGAGTTGAAGATACGCAGTATTTT. As protein: CASSEYRAGVEDTQYF. Based on the CDR3 plus reference TRBV2 and TRBJ2-3, the full variable domain is EPEVTQTPSHQVTQMGQEVILRCVPISNHLYFYWYRQILGQKVEFLVSFYNNEISEKSEIFDDQFSVERPDGSNFTLKIRSTKLEDSAMYFCASSEYRAGVEDTQYFGPGTRLTVL.

The chain recombines TRBV30 with TRBJ2-4; no reliable D call. V was pared by 1 base and J by 1 base, with 14 bases between. This CDR3 region has 16 residues. The V gene's germline CDR1 is GTSNPN and CDR2 SVGIG (reference sequence). The DNA for the CDR3 is TGTGCCTGGAGTGCGGCGCCGGGCCCTGCCAAAAACATTCAGTACTTC. It is translated as CAWSAAPGPAKNIQYF.

The V and J genes are TRBV20-1 and TRBJ1-1; D gene uncertain. Deletions cut 5 bases from V and 8 bases from J, with 15 bases between. The CDR3 runs to 12 residues. Germline loops: CDR1 DFQATT, CDR2 SNEGSKA (reference sequence). CDR3 protein: CSALRGEPEAFF. The CDR3 DNA reads as TGCAGTGCTCTCAGAGGAGAGCCCGAAGCTTTCTTT.

In its sample, this clonotype was seen a few times. The chain combines TRBV5-1 with TRBJ2-1; a weak D match, TRBD1 (6 bases). V lost 3 bases and J 8 bases, leaving 12 bases between the germline ends. The germline V gene has CDR1 SGHRS and CDR2 YFSETQ. This CDR3 spans 13 amino acids. Here the CDR3 DNA reads TGCGCCAGCAGCTCCAATGACAGGTATGAGCAGTTCTTC. It translates to CASSSNDRYEQFF.

To note about this clonotype: At one end the junction does not follow the germline gene, possibly because of a read error. The V call is TRBV6-1, the J call TRBJ1-1; maybe TRBD1 (6 bases). CDR1 is MNHNS and CDR2 is SASEGT in the germline V gene. The CDR3 is 17 amino acids. CDR3 residues: CVSREGGLLRMNTEAFF. Here the CDR3 DNA reads TGTGTCAGCAGGGAGGGGGGACTTCTGAGAATGAACACTGAAGCTTTCTTT.

The V gene is TRBV6-2 or TRBV6-3, the J gene TRBJ2-1; TRBD2 aligns across 7 bases. This CDR3 is 17 amino acids long. Germline lookup yields CDR1 MNHEY and CDR2 SVGEGT. The ends lost 3 bases at V and 0 bases at J; junction bases unmatched: 8. CDR3 in amino acids: CASSYIGAGASYNEQFF. Written as DNA, the CDR3 is TGTGCCAGCAGTTATATTGGGGCGGGAGCCTCCTACAATGAGCAGTTCTTC.

The chain is built from TRBV11-2 and TRBJ1-5; D call uncertain. Trimming cost V 8 bases and J 7 bases, with 21 bases left between them. The germline gives CDR1 SGHAT, CDR2 FQNNGV. The CDR3 is 15 amino acids. The CDR3 reads CASQPTGPSGQPQHF. The CDR3 DNA reads TGTGCCAGCCAGCCCACCGGGCCCTCAGGCCAGCCCCAGCATTTT.

This clonotype was seen a handful of times. The chain uses TRBV3-1 and TRBJ1-5, with 9 bases fitting TRBD1. Trimming removed 4 bases from V and 1 base from J; junction bases left unmatched: 5. Germline values: CDR1 LGHDT, CDR2 YNNKEL (reference sequence). CDR3 length: 16 amino acids. The CDR3: CASSPWDRASNQPQHF. In DNA form, the CDR3 reads TGTGCCAGCAGCCCGTGGGACAGGGCCAGCAATCAGCCCCAGCATTTT.

This rearrangement joins TRBV11-3 to TRBJ2-2; D possibly corresponds to TRBD1 (6 bases). V lost 2 bases, J lost 7 bases, and 11 bases lay in between. The CDR3 consists of 14 residues. Germline CDR1 SGHNT, CDR2 YENEEA. CDR3 sequence reads: CASSLKTGYGELFF. The CDR3 DNA is TGTGCCAGCAGCTTAAAAACAGGGTACGGGGAGCTGTTTTTT.

The rearrangement uses TRBV10-3 and TRBJ2-7, with TRBD1 as a possible D gene (6 bases). With the DNA end fitting TRBJ2-4 better, the J assignment may be wrong. Germline CDR1 ENHRY, CDR2 SYGVKD. CDR3 length equals 15 residues. The CDR3 coding sequence is TGTGCCACGGGGACACCCGAGATAGCCAAAAACATTCAGTACTTC. It encodes CATGTPEIAKNIQYF.

This clonotype turned up a few times. V gene TRBV9 combines with J gene TRBJ2-7; D ambiguous. The CDR3 sequence is 15 residues long. In germline, CDR1 is SGDLS, CDR2 YYNGEE. V lost 4 bases and J lost 0, with 14 bases in between. CDR3 nucleotide sequence: TGTGCCAGCAGCCCAAGCGCGTCCTACTCCTACGAGCAGTACTTC. Its translation: CASSPSASYSYEQYF.

This clonotype occurred a few times. The chain is built from TRBV29-1 and TRBJ1-2; tentatively, D is TRBD1 (6 bases). With 6 bases removed from V and 5 bases from J, the gap between germline ends came to 16 bases. Germline loops: CDR1 SQVTM, CDR2 ANQGSEA. CDR3 length: 13 residues. The CDR3 coding sequence is TGCAGCGTCCGGGGGCTCGGCCCATATGGCTACACCTTC. Protein: CSVRGLGPYGYTF.

This clonotype was detected many times. The chain recombines TRBV27 with TRBJ1-5; tentative D call: TRBD1 (5 bases). Germline lookup yields CDR1 MNHEY and CDR2 SMNVEV (reference sequence). Trimming took off 3 bases at V and 3 bases at J, with 9 bases between the two ends. This CDR3 spans 14 amino acids. The DNA of the CDR3 is TGTGCCAGCAGTTTTGGGGGGTACAATCAGCCCCAGCATTTT. This encodes CASSFGGYNQPQHF.

The chain couples TRBV20-1 to TRBJ2-7; 9 bases agree with TRBD1. The CDR3 loop spans 14 amino acids. After removal of 2 bases from V and 3 bases from J, the junction contained 5 bases not matched to a gene. Germline V CDR1 and CDR2: DFQATT, SNEGSKA (reference sequence). In nucleotides, the CDR3 is TGCAGTGCTAGATCGGGGACAGGGAGCTACGAGCAGTACTTC. Translation: CSARSGTGSYEQYF.

This clonotype was seen only a few times. The chain recombines TRBV6-4 with TRBJ2-7; the match to TRBD1 covers 11 bases. CDR3 length: 18 amino acids. Germline trimming cut 7 bases from V and 0 bases from J; bases unmatched to any gene: 14. Germline CDR1 MRHNA, CDR2 SNTAGT. The CDR3 bases are TGTGCCAGCATTAGGGAACCGCCGGGACAGGGGGTCTCCTACGAGCAGTACTTC. Translated: CASIREPPGQGVSYEQYF.

This clonotype showed up just a few times. The gene calls are TRBV27 and TRBJ1-2; D might be TRBD1 (5 bases). CDR1 is MNHEY, CDR2 SMNVEV, per germline (reference sequence). The V gene lost 4 bases and the J gene lost 7 bases, with 16 bases spanning the gap. The CDR3 has 14 residues. CDR3 amino acids: CASSSTPGPRGYTF. The CDR3 DNA reads TGTGCCAGCAGTTCTACCCCAGGGCCTCGTGGCTACACCTTC.

This clonotype was seen a few times. The rearrangement links TRBV20-1 to TRBJ2-7; TRBD2 aligns across 7 bases. The CDR3 spans 18 residues. J was trimmed by 2 bases and V by 1 base; bases with no gene match: 17. CDR1 is DFQATT and CDR2 is SNEGSKA in the germline V gene (reference sequence). The CDR3 DNA sequence: TGCAGTGCTAGAGGGGAGGGCAGGGACTGGTGGGTCGCCTACGAGCAGTACTTC. This sequence encodes CSARGEGRDWWVAYEQYF.

This clonotype has just a few counts. The V gene is TRBV9, the J gene TRBJ2-1, with a weak D call TRBD2 (7 bases). The V and J ends lost 4 bases and 8 bases respectively, with 19 bases between them. Germline CDR1 SGDLS, CDR2 YYNGEE. The CDR3 is made up of 15 amino acids. Here the CDR3 DNA reads TGTGCCAGCAGCCCAGGCGGATCGGGGGGCCATGAGCAGTTCTTC. Encoded protein: CASSPGGSGGHEQFF.

The chain is built from TRBV24-1 and TRBJ2-1; D is uncertain. The ends were cut back, 5 bases at V and 6 bases at J, with 7 bases in the middle. CDR1 and CDR2 (germline): KGHDR, SFDVKD. The CDR3 covers 12 residues. The CDR3 nucleotides read TGTGCCACCAGTGGCCACAGCAATGAGCAGTTCTTC. Its translation: CATSGHSNEQFF.

This rearrangement joins TRBV5-6 to TRBJ2-7; 9 bases fit TRBD1. V was pared by 4 bases and J by 7 bases, with 12 bases of the junction left unmatched. The CDR3 length is 15 residues. CDR1 is SGHDT, CDR2 YYEEEE, per germline. The CDR3, as DNA: TGTGCCAGCAGCACATCCGGGACAGGGTCGTTTGAGCAGTACTTC. Its translation: CASSTSGTGSFEQYF. The complete variable domain, with remaining parts taken from reference TRBV5-6 and TRBJ2-7, reads DAGVTQSPTHLIKTRGQQVTLRCSPKSGHDTVSWYQQALGQGPQFIFQYYEEEERQRGNFPDRFSGHQFPNYSSELNVNALLLGDSALYLCASSTSGTGSFEQYFGPGTRLTVT.

With regard to this clonotype: Just one base apart from a much larger clone, this may be a read error. The gene calls are TRBV29-1 and TRBJ2-3; D is possibly TRBD1 or TRBD2 (6 bases each). The CDR3 has 12 amino acids. The germline V gene encodes CDR1 SQVTM and CDR2 ANQGSEA. Trimming removed 3 bases from V and 8 bases from J, with 12 bases in between. CDR3 in DNA: TGCAGCGTTGACGGGGGCTCAGGTACGCAGTATTTT. Translating gives CSVDGGSGTQYF.

This clonotype was observed a handful of times. The chain carries TRBV20-1 and TRBJ2-4; perhaps D is TRBD1 or TRBD2 (6 bases each). Deletions cut 3 bases from V and 8 bases from J, with 23 bases between. The germline gives CDR1 DFQATT, CDR2 SNEGSKA (reference sequence). This CDR3 comprises 16 residues. CDR3 coding DNA: TGCAGTGCTAGGAAACGGAGGGGGACCGAGCGGGACATTCAGTACTTC. Translated, it gives CSARKRRGTERDIQYF.

V and J are TRBV9 and TRBJ2-5; 12 nucleotides match TRBD2. Germline lookup yields CDR1 SGDLS and CDR2 YYNGEE. This CDR3 region has 16 residues. Trimming cost V 4 bases and J 2 bases; bases outside gene matches: 6. CDR3 region: CASSPWTSGEQETQYF. CDR3 DNA sequence: TGTGCCAGCAGCCCCTGGACTAGCGGGGAACAAGAGACCCAGTACTTC. Full variable domain (rest looked up from reference TRBV9 and TRBJ2-5): DSGVTQTPKHLITATGQRVTLRCSPRSGDLSVYWYQQSLDQGLQFLIQYYNGEERAKGNILERFSAQQFPDLHSELNLSSLELGDSALYFCASSPWTSGEQETQYFGPGTRLLVL.